This TCR beta chain was sequenced in a study of cytomegalovirus exposure and HLA in healthy donors. Study-wide points: V- and J-gene trimming in TCR beta was tied to a missense DCLRE1C variant by an analysis performed later. The study found most TCR sequences rare, yet found some public TCRs in many donors. Certain indistinguishable V segments, among them TRBV6-2 and TRBV6-3, were excluded.

Both 60 Vbeta primers and 13 Jbeta primers went into the PCR. Libraries were prepared by immunoSEQ multiplex PCR; TCRdb keeps only in-frame clonotypes and omits some of them. In the table there are under 250,000 clones, 78% of which are singletons. Turning to this clone: Antigen specificity is unknown.

The germline V and J ends were trimmed by 2 bases and 5 bases, with 18 bases remaining between them. The CDR3 sequence is 16 residues long. Germline V gene data show CDR1 as ENHRY and CDR2 as SYGVKD. What was sequenced was PBMCs. The chain joins TRBV10-3 to TRBJ2-5; a weak D match, TRBD1 (7 bases). This clonotype was sampled from a male donor in good health and CMV-seronegative. DNA of the CDR3: TGTGCCATCAGTGAGCGGGGGACAGCCCCTGGGGAGACCCAGTACTTC. Protein product: CAISERGTAPGETQYF.